The present T cell receptor beta chain was sequenced within a study of cytomegalovirus exposure and HLA in healthy donors. The PCR was carried out with 60 Vbeta primers and 13 Jbeta primers. Only in-frame clones appear in the TCRdb table, and some are missing; sequencing was by immunoSEQ multiplex PCR. This sample carries 65,000 or so clones, around 77% of them seen once, and the ten largest clones take approximately 3.4%. The V gene end was trimmed by 6 bases and the J gene end by 2 bases; junction bases not matched to a gene: 2. This CDR3 region has 15 residues. From germline, CDR1 is GTSNPN and CDR2 SVGIG (reference sequence).

What was sequenced was PBMCs. This chain joins TRBV30 and TRBJ2-2; 14 bases are shared with TRBD2. The sequence derives from a woman between 40 and 55 years old in good health and CMV-seropositive. In DNA, the CDR3 is TGTGCCTGTGGACTAGCGGGGGGTAACACCGGGGAGCTGTTTTTT. Encoded protein: CACGLAGGNTGELFF.